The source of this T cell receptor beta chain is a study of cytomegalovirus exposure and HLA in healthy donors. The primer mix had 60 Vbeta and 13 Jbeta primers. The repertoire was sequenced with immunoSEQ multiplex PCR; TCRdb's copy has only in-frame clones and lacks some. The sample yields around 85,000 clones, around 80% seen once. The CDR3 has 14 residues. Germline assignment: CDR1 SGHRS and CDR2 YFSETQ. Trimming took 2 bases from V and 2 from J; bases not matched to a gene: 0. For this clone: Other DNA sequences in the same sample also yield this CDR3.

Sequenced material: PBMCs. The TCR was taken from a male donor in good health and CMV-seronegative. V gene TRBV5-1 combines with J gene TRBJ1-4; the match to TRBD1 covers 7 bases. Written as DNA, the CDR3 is TGCGCCAGCAGCTTAGGGGGCACTAATGAAAAACTGTTTTTT. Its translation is CASSLGGTNEKLFF.